This is a list of T cell receptor beta chains from one sample in a study of control samples from healthy donors and cancer patients. Method: immunoSEQ multiplex PCR; TCRdb's copy keeps in-frame clones and lacks some. Found here are 65,000 to 90,000 clones, around 87% of them singletons; the top ten hold around 20%. What was sequenced was blood. The origin of the receptors is a man over 45 in good health. CDR3s include the opening cysteine and the closing phenylalanine or tryptophan. The D gene is left open where the match is weak.

j_call: TRBJ2-2
v_call: TRBV7-8
d_call: TRBD1
cdr3_aa: CASSYYRGTGELFF

j_call: TRBJ1-6
v_call: TRBV14
d_call: -
cdr3_aa: CASSQEGRAPPLHF

j_call: TRBJ1-4
v_call: TRBV7-2
d_call: TRBD1
cdr3_aa: CASSTSTGAWEKLFF

j_call: TRBJ1-3
v_call: TRBV10-3
d_call: TRBD1
cdr3_aa: CAISPTTGDSGNTIYF

j_call: TRBJ2-3
v_call: TRBV7-3
d_call: TRBD1
cdr3_aa: CASSLRDRGRTSTDTQYF

j_call: TRBJ1-1
v_call: TRBV14
d_call: -
cdr3_aa: CASSQEASNEAFF

j_call: TRBJ1-1
v_call: TRBV9
d_call: -
cdr3_aa: CASSPTAMNTEAFF

j_call: TRBJ1-1
v_call: TRBV10-3
d_call: -
cdr3_aa: CAISGVATGEAFF

j_call: TRBJ1-5
v_call: TRBV19
d_call: -
cdr3_aa: CASSITGIANQPQHF

j_call: TRBJ2-6
v_call: TRBV15
d_call: TRBD2
cdr3_aa: CATGSGGGANVLTF

j_call: TRBJ1-1
v_call: TRBV29-1
d_call: -
cdr3_aa: CSAKGSNLNTEAFF

j_call: TRBJ1-1
v_call: TRBV10-3
d_call: TRBD1
cdr3_aa: CAVGQGDSPEAFF

j_call: TRBJ2-7
v_call: TRBV6-5
d_call: TRBD2
cdr3_aa: CASSQREGPYEQYF

j_call: TRBJ2-3
v_call: TRBV19
d_call: TRBD1
cdr3_aa: CASSPRQGTDTQYF

j_call: TRBJ1-2
v_call: TRBV24-1
d_call: TRBD1
cdr3_aa: CATQGERDGYTF

j_call: TRBJ1-5
v_call: TRBV7-2
d_call: TRBD1
cdr3_aa: CASSPGGGGGQPQHF

j_call: TRBJ1-4
v_call: TRBV28
d_call: -
cdr3_aa: CASSRTASNEKLFF